The 20 T cell receptor beta chains reported below all come from one sample, sequenced in a study of blood T cell repertoires in COVID-19. Profiling relied on immunoSEQ multiplex PCR, and the TCRdb table lists in-frame clones only, not all of them. The table includes a few hundred thousand clones, 90% detected once. The sequencing sample was made of PBMCs or T cells enriched from blood (not recorded which). The receptors here all came from a woman younger than 30 with acute COVID-19.

This rearrangement joins TRBV29-1 to TRBJ1-2, with 7 nucleotides matching TRBD1. The V and J ends lost 8 bases and 5 bases, in that order; junction bases with no gene match: 29. In germline, CDR1 is SQVTM, CDR2 ANQGSEA. This CDR3 is 19 amino acids long. CDR3 loop: CSTEHWVPGQRGENYGYTF. DNA for the CDR3: TGCAGCACCGAACACTGGGTACCGGGACAGCGAGGGGAAAATTATGGCTACACCTTC.

The chain recombines TRBV3-1 (or the pseudogene TRBV3-2) with TRBJ1-2, with D possibly TRBD1 on 5 matching bases. Germline CDR1 reads LGHDT; CDR2 reads YNNKEL (reference sequence). Trimming shortened V by 4 bases and J by 2 bases, and 11 bases separated the two germline ends. CDR3 length: 14 residues. CDR3 region: CASSLPGANYGYTF. DNA of the CDR3: TGTGCCAGCAGCCTTCCTGGGGCGAACTATGGCTACACCTTC.

This sequence joins TRBV5-5 and TRBJ1-2; the match to TRBD1 covers 7 bases. V was clipped by 1 base and J by 5 bases; unmatched bases: 14. The CDR3 is 17 residues long. Germline V lookup: CDR1 SGHKS, CDR2 YYEKEE (reference sequence). CDR3 protein: CASSLSPGTVKVYGYTF. Written as DNA, the CDR3 is TGTGCCAGCAGCTTGTCTCCCGGGACAGTAAAAGTGTATGGCTACACCTTC.

The chain has TRBV27 and TRBJ2-7, with a possible D match to TRBD2 (5 bases). V lost 8 bases and J 7 bases, leaving 18 bases between the germline ends. This CDR3 has 13 residues. The V gene's germline CDR1 is MNHEY and CDR2 SMNVEV (reference sequence). The CDR3 loop is CASYTGRSGEQYF. In nucleotides, the CDR3 is TGTGCCAGCTACACCGGCCGTTCGGGGGAGCAGTACTTC.

This sequence joins TRBV7-6 and TRBJ2-7, with TRBD2 matching 13 bases. The trim removed 5 bases at V and 3 bases at J, leaving 4 bases unmatched. Germline loops: CDR1 SGHVS, CDR2 FNYEAQ. This CDR3 contains 15 residues. This chain's CDR3 is CASSPGLAGVYEQYF. In DNA form, the CDR3 reads TGTGCCAGCAGCCCCGGACTAGCGGGAGTCTACGAGCAGTACTTC.

The chain joins TRBV19 to TRBJ2-2; 8 bases are a match to TRBD2. CDR3 length: 14 residues. Germline-derived CDR1 and CDR2 are LNHDA and SQIVND (reference sequence). V gave up 5 bases and J gave up 8 bases; unmatched junction bases: 7. CDR3 nucleotide sequence: TGTGCCAGTAGTCCGCGGGGGGCGAAGGGGGAGCTGTTTTTT. It translates to CASSPRGAKGELFF.

This chain links TRBV5-1 with TRBJ2-1, with 7 bases aligning to TRBD1. The CDR3 totals 16 residues. The J segment lost 8 bases and the V segment lost 4 bases, leaving 15 bases of the junction unmatched. Germline V gene lookup returns CDR1 SGHRS and CDR2 YFSETQ. This chain's CDR3 is CASSNRQGMVGDEQFF. For the CDR3, the DNA is TGCGCCAGCAGCAACCGACAGGGAATGGTAGGCGATGAGCAGTTCTTC.

This chain joins TRBV18 and TRBJ2-7; the match to TRBD1 covers 7 bases. The germline CDR1 and CDR2 sequences are KGHSH and LQKENI. The CDR3 is 13 amino acids. After removal of 4 bases from V and 4 bases from J, the junction contained 4 bases not matched to a gene. In DNA form, the CDR3 reads TGTGCCAGCTCACTCGCGACAGGGTACGAGCAGTACTTC. Amino acid sequence: CASSLATGYEQYF.

The genes are TRBV7-9 and TRBJ1-5; tentative D call: TRBD1 (5 bases). The V gene's germline CDR1 is SEHNR and CDR2 FQNEAQ (reference sequence). The CDR3 runs 13 residues. V dropped 5 bases and J dropped 7 bases, with 12 bases sitting between them. Written as DNA, the CDR3 is TGTGCCAGCAGCCCAGGGCAGGCACAGCCCCAGCATTTT. The encoded protein is CASSPGQAQPQHF.

This chain joins TRBV10-1 and TRBJ1-1; D not certain. The CDR3 covers 13 residues. Trimming pared 2 bases from V and 9 bases from J, leaving 13 bases between. The germline gives CDR1 WNHNN, CDR2 SYGVQD (reference sequence). The CDR3 loop is CASSEGREAQAFF. CDR3 DNA: TGCGCCAGCAGTGAGGGTAGGGAGGCTCAAGCTTTCTTT.

The chain recombines TRBV6-5 with TRBJ2-2; TRBD2 matches 8 bases. This CDR3 is 16 amino acids long. V trimming: 2 bases; J trimming: 2 bases; junction bases outside the gene matches: 4. Germline CDR1 MNHEY, CDR2 SVGAGI. The CDR3 DNA is TGTGCCAGCAGTTACATACTAGCGGCAAACACCGGGGAGCTGTTTTTT. It translates to CASSYILAANTGELFF.

The chain is built from TRBV7-2 and TRBJ2-5; the match to TRBD1 covers 9 bases. The CDR3 extends over 15 amino acids. V dropped 5 bases and J dropped 5; count of bases not matched to a gene: 9. Germline CDR1 SGHTA, CDR2 FQGNSA. The CDR3 loop is CASSQRTGAGETQYF. The CDR3 DNA reads as TGTGCCAGCAGCCAGCGGACAGGGGCAGGGGAGACCCAGTACTTC.

DNA of the CDR3: TGTGCCAGCAGCCAAGACATAGGGGGCTGGGAGCAGTACTTC. This translates into CASSQDIGGWEQYF. The chain employs TRBV3-1 (or the pseudogene TRBV3-2) and TRBJ2-7, with 7 bases aligning to TRBD1. Germline V gene lookup returns CDR1 LGHDT and CDR2 YNNKEL (reference sequence). The trim removed 0 bases at V and 7 bases at J, leaving 6 bases unmatched. The CDR3 is 14 amino acids.

The V and J genes are TRBV5-4 and TRBJ2-1; no firm D call. Germline CDR1 and CDR2: SGHNT and YYREEE (reference sequence). V was clipped by 2 bases and J by 4 bases, with 13 bases between them. The CDR3 contains 15 residues. The CDR3 nucleotides are TGTGCCAGCAGCTTAGGCCAGCGCGAATACAATGAGCAGTTCTTC. This translates into CASSLGQREYNEQFF. Using reference TRBV5-4 and TRBJ2-1 for the parts outside the CDR3, the full variable domain is ETGVTQSPTHLIKTRGQQVTLRCSSQSGHNTVSWYQQALGQGPQFIFQYYREEENGRGNFPPRFSGLQFPNYSSELNVNALELDDSALYLCASSLGQREYNEQFFGPGTRLTVL.

This clone was found once. In DNA form, the CDR3 reads TGTGCCAGCTCACCTCTCGGACAGGGGGGTTACGGCGAGCAGTACTTC. Protein product: CASSPLGQGGYGEQYF. The chain is built from TRBV18 and TRBJ2-7, with 10 nucleotides matching TRBD1. Germline V gene lookup returns CDR1 KGHSH and CDR2 LQKENI. This CDR3 is built from 16 residues. J gave up 6 bases and V 3 bases, and 11 bases lay outside the gene matches.

This clone was counted a few times. The rearrangement uses TRBV19 and TRBJ1-2; D may be TRBD1 (5 bases). The CDR3 contains 16 residues. Germline V gene data show CDR1 as LNHDA and CDR2 as SQIVND (reference sequence). Between the trimmed V and J ends, which lost 5 bases and 2 bases, there was a span of 18 bases. The chain's CDR3 is CASSFKGPAVNYGYTF. CDR3 DNA: TGTGCCAGTAGTTTCAAGGGGCCCGCCGTAAACTATGGCTACACCTTC.

CDR3: CASRPAGLSGANVLTF. DNA of the CDR3: TGTGCCAGCAGGCCGGCGGGACTCTCTGGGGCCAACGTCCTGACTTTC. The chain combines TRBV2 with TRBJ2-6, with D perhaps matching TRBD2 (6 bases). Germline V gene lookup returns CDR1 SNHLY and CDR2 FYNNEI. The CDR3 length is 16 residues. The V end lost 6 bases, the J end lost 0 bases, and 12 bases lay between the germline ends. Full variable domain (missing parts from reference TRBV2 and TRBJ2-6): EPEVTQTPSHQVTQMGQEVILRCVPISNHLYFYWYRQILGQKVEFLVSFYNNEISEKSEIFDDQFSVERPDGSNFTLKIRSTKLEDSAMYFCASRPAGLSGANVLTFGAGSRLTVL.

The chain links TRBV6-1 to TRBJ1-5; no definite D call. From germline, CDR1 is MNHNS and CDR2 SASEGT. Trimming stripped 3 bases from V and 2 bases from J, with 14 bases between. The CDR3 has 16 residues. The CDR3 reads CASSEARRAGNQPQHF. The CDR3 DNA sequence: TGTGCCAGCAGTGAGGCCCGGAGAGCTGGCAATCAGCCCCAGCATTTT.

V usage is TRBV27 and J usage is TRBJ1-2; a possible D gene is TRBD1 (5 bases). Germline V gives CDR1 MNHEY, CDR2 SMNVEV (reference sequence). The CDR3 contains 13 residues. V was shortened by 4 bases and J by 7 bases, with 13 bases between the two germline ends. The CDR3 loop reads CASSSTASGGYTF. DNA for the CDR3: TGTGCCAGCAGTTCGACAGCATCGGGTGGCTACACCTTC.

A remark on this clone: Other DNA variants within this sample encode the same CDR3. This chain joins TRBV18 and TRBJ1-5; possibly TRBD1 for D (5 bases). The CDR3 totals 13 residues. Trimming cost V 1 base and J 7 bases, with 8 bases left between them. CDR1 KGHSH and CDR2 LQKENI come from the germline V gene. Written as DNA, the CDR3 is TGTGCCAGCTCACCACGGGGGGACCAGCCCCAGCATTTT. It codes for CASSPRGDQPQHF.